This T cell receptor (beta chain) was documented in a study of T cells in Graves' hyperthyroidism and ophthalmopathy. The CDR3 length is 15 residues. Per germline, CDR1 SGDLS and CDR2 YYNGEE. The V and J ends lost 4 bases and 6 bases respectively, with 20 bases between them. Amplification yielded TCR beta CDR3 regions, with RNA transcripts as the source. The TCR CDR3 was amplified in a first-round RT-PCR using the HTBI primer set. One entry per CDR3 protein, called by TCRdb with MiXCR from the multiplex PCR reads. This repertoire shows approximately 410,000 distinct CDR3 sequences, roughly 15% found once; its top ten account for less than 15%.

J is TRBJ2-7 and V is TRBV9, with a tentative D call TRBD1 (6 bases). Input material: blood. This clonotype originated in a man aged 18 to 30 with Graves' ophthalmopathy. The CDR3 nucleotides are TGTGCCAGCAGCCTCAGGCCCACGGCAGGGGCCGAGCAGTACTTC. Amino acid sequence: CASSLRPTAGAEQYF.